These 18 T cell receptor beta chains share one sample of origin, sequenced in a study of blood T cell repertoires in COVID-19. Clones were read by immunoSEQ multiplex PCR, and TCRdb kept only the in-frame ones, dropping some. The sample includes some 250,000 clones, 88% of them seen just once. The sample taken for sequencing was peripheral blood. The receptors stem from a human donor in a cohort sampled during active COVID-19.

This clone was seen once. The sample carries other DNA sequences with the same CDR3. J is TRBJ1-2 and V is TRBV30; weak D call: TRBD1 (5 bases). The CDR3 length is 14 residues. V was clipped by 0 bases and J by 5 bases, with 13 bases between them. Looked up from germline, CDR1 is GTSNPN and CDR2 is SVGIG (reference sequence). CDR3 coding DNA: TGTGCCTGGAGTGTACTTGGCAGGGATTATGGCTACACCTTC. This gives the protein CAWSVLGRDYGYTF.

The gene calls are TRBV7-8 and TRBJ1-5, with 7 bases that match TRBD1. Germline values: CDR1 SGHVS, CDR2 FQNEAQ. The CDR3 length is 14 residues. The V gene end was trimmed by 4 bases and the J gene end by 12 bases; junction bases not matched to a gene: 12. The CDR3 is CASSSGTAFIGQHF. The CDR3 region has the DNA TGTGCCAGCAGCTCCGGGACAGCTTTTATCGGCCAGCATTTT.

The chain joins TRBV28 to TRBJ1-2, with TRBD1 identical over 10 bases. The CDR3 is 16 amino acids. CDR1 and CDR2 (germline): MDHEN, SYDVKM. The V and J ends lost 3 bases and 4 bases, in that order; junction bases with no gene match: 8. CDR3 sequence reads: CASSLGGDRGIYGYTF. In DNA form, the CDR3 reads TGTGCCAGCAGTTTGGGGGGGGACAGGGGCATCTATGGCTACACCTTC.

This rearrangement joins TRBV5-4 to TRBJ1-4, with a weak D call TRBD1 (6 bases). The CDR3 is made up of 16 amino acids. The V gene's germline CDR1 is SGHNT and CDR2 YYREEE (reference sequence). Trimming cost V 4 bases and J 2 bases, with 15 bases left between them. The CDR3 region has the DNA TGTGCCAGCAGCCACGGTGGGGGGGCCACTAATGAAAAACTGTTTTTT. Translation: CASSHGGGATNEKLFF.

J is TRBJ1-1 and V is TRBV4-1; the match to TRBD1 covers 8 bases. With 3 bases clipped from V and 8 bases from J, the junction kept 11 bases outside the gene matches. The CDR3 spans 15 residues. Germline CDR1 is MGHRA and CDR2 is YSYEKL. The CDR3 sequence is CASSQDRAGVREAFF. CDR3 nucleotide sequence: TGCGCCAGCAGCCAGGACAGGGCGGGGGTAAGGGAAGCTTTCTTT.

The V and J genes are TRBV30 and TRBJ2-7, with D possibly TRBD2 on 5 matching bases. V was cut by 1 base and J by 2 bases, with 12 bases left in between. The CDR3 sequence is 14 residues long. Germline values: CDR1 GTSNPN, CDR2 SVGIG (reference sequence). Here the CDR3 DNA reads TGTGCCTGGAGTGAGGGTCGGGGTACCTACGAGCAGTACTTC. This encodes CAWSEGRGTYEQYF.

This chain connects TRBV11-2 to TRBJ2-1; D may be TRBD1 (6 bases). Germline CDR1 and CDR2: SGHAT and FQNNGV. V lost 4 bases and J 1 base, leaving 14 bases between the germline ends. The CDR3 contains 16 residues. In DNA, the CDR3 is TGTGCCAGCAGCTCTTTACAGGGAAGATCCTACAATGAGCAGTTCTTC. Its translation: CASSSLQGRSYNEQFF.

This chain connects TRBV28 to TRBJ1-4; D unclear. Germline V gene sequence: CDR1 MDHEN, CDR2 SYDVKM. With 7 bases removed from V and 3 bases from J, the gap between germline ends came to 9 bases. CDR3 size: 13 residues. CDR3 nucleotide sequence: TGTGCCAGCATGGCTCCAGCTAATGAAAAACTGTTTTTT. Encoded protein: CASMAPANEKLFF. Together with reference TRBV28 and TRBJ1-4, the CDR3 gives the full variable domain: DVKVTQSSRYLVKRTGEKVFLECVQDMDHENMFWYRQDPGLGLRLIYFSYDVKMKEKGDIPEGYSVSREKKERFSLILESASTNQTSMYLCASMAPANEKLFFGSGTQLSVL.

The rearrangement links TRBV4-2 to TRBJ1-4, with 7 bases that match TRBD1. The germline gives CDR1 LGHNA, CDR2 YNFKEQ. J was trimmed by 7 bases and V by 4 bases; bases with no gene match: 12. The CDR3 covers 16 residues. The CDR3 nucleotides read TGTGCCAGCAGCCTGTATCTGGACAGGTCGGGTGAAAAACTGTTTTTT. Its protein is CASSLYLDRSGEKLFF.

The chain joins TRBV4-1 to TRBJ1-1; D is unresolved. The CDR3 covers 17 residues. Trimming pared 0 bases from V and 1 base from J, leaving 15 bases between. Germline assignment: CDR1 MGHRA and CDR2 YSYEKL. The CDR3 here is CASSQDPLQRSNTEAFF. In nucleotides, the CDR3 is TGCGCCAGCAGCCAAGACCCCCTACAGAGATCGAACACTGAAGCTTTCTTT.

The chain combines TRBV10-3 with TRBJ2-3; TRBD2 matches at 11 bases. Germline V gene sequence: CDR1 ENHRY, CDR2 SYGVKD. The length of the CDR3 is 14 residues. V was clipped by 7 bases and J by 1 base; unmatched bases: 1. CDR3 protein: CAINSGGGTDTQYF. The DNA for the CDR3 is TGTGCCATCAATAGCGGGGGGGGCACAGATACGCAGTATTTT.

The V gene is TRBV5-1, the J gene TRBJ2-3; 9 positions agree with TRBD2. V was pared by 3 bases and J by 3 bases, with 8 bases of the junction left unmatched. Germline-derived CDR1 and CDR2 are SGHRS and YFSETQ. This CDR3 contains 16 residues. Written as DNA, the CDR3 is TGCGCCAGCAGCTCAGGGACTAGCCGCCCGACAGATACGCAGTATTTT. Protein sequence: CASSSGTSRPTDTQYF.

The rearrangement links TRBV3-1 (or the pseudogene TRBV3-2) to TRBJ1-2; 7 bases match TRBD1. CDR1 is LGHDT and CDR2 is YNNKEL in the germline V gene (reference sequence). There are 16 residues in the CDR3. Trimming at V came to 4 bases and at J to 0 bases, leaving 8 bases not matched to a gene. CDR3 sequence: CASSPRTGSANYGYTF. The CDR3 coding sequence is TGTGCCAGCAGCCCTAGGACAGGCTCAGCTAACTATGGCTACACCTTC.

The table lists this clone with many counts. The rearrangement uses TRBV7-2 and TRBJ1-2; D is ambiguous. Germline V CDR1 and CDR2: SGHTA, FQGNSA. V shed 7 bases and J shed 2 bases, with 11 bases lying between them. CDR3 length: 13 amino acids. The CDR3 sequence is CASTEPPNYGYTF. The CDR3 bases are TGTGCCAGCACCGAGCCCCCCAACTATGGCTACACCTTC.

The J gene is TRBJ1-2, the V gene TRBV5-1; possibly TRBD1 for D (6 bases). The CDR3 is 15 residues long. Trimming stripped 4 bases from V and 5 bases from J, with 18 bases between. The V gene's germline CDR1 is SGHRS and CDR2 YFSETQ. The CDR3 loop is CASSATRDKGYGYTF. The CDR3 coding sequence is TGCGCCAGCAGCGCAACCCGGGACAAGGGGTATGGCTACACCTTC.

The chain combines TRBV2 with TRBJ2-5; TRBD1 agrees at 7 bases. Germline V lookup: CDR1 SNHLY, CDR2 FYNNEI. Trimming at V came to 6 bases and at J to 0 bases, leaving 16 bases not matched to a gene. The CDR3 loop spans 18 amino acids. This chain's CDR3 is CASRSPSRTGKYQETQYF. The CDR3 bases are TGTGCCAGCAGATCACCCTCCAGGACAGGAAAGTACCAAGAGACCCAGTACTTC.

CDR3 sequence reads: CSVDVLSGEQYF. The CDR3 nucleotides read TGCAGCGTTGACGTATTATCAGGCGAGCAGTACTTC. This chain connects TRBV29-1 to TRBJ2-7; D is unclear. This CDR3 has 12 residues. CDR1 is SQVTM, CDR2 ANQGSEA, per germline. V dropped 3 bases and J dropped 6 bases, with 12 bases sitting between them.

This sequence joins TRBV11-1 and TRBJ1-2, with a weak D call TRBD1 (6 bases). The ends were cut back, 5 bases at V and 3 bases at J, with 13 bases in the middle. The CDR3 sequence is 14 residues long. Germline V gives CDR1 SGHAT, CDR2 FQDESV (reference sequence). The CDR3 loop reads CASSLPGEYYGYTF. The CDR3 DNA reads TGTGCCAGCAGCCTTCCAGGGGAGTACTATGGCTACACCTTC.